This TCR beta chain was obtained from a study of T cell repertoires in cytomegalovirus infection. Turning to the study itself: Indications of both CMV infection and matching HLA type were provided by public TCR beta signatures. Points from the study as a whole: Carriage of CMV together with the relevant HLA was identifiable through cumulative public TCR beta family frequency. CMV-specific HLA-C-restricted TCR beta clonotypes dominated the ex vivo response.

As to this clonotype: Its antigen remains unidentified.

TCRdb analysed the reads with MiXCR anew, one entry per CDR3 protein. The sample shows over 100,000 distinct CDR3 sequences, around 10% of them seen only once. The germline CDR1 and CDR2 sequences are MNHNS and SASEGT. The CDR3 runs to 15 residues. The junction had 11 bases not matched to a gene; V was cut back by 2 bases and J by 11 bases. The receptor comes from a human donor in good health (CMV status not recorded). Some clones in this sample may be carry-over from other donors' samples. Input material: PBMCs, sequenced either directly or after in vitro stimulation (not recorded which). The chain joins TRBV6-1 to TRBJ1-4; TRBD1 agrees at 7 bases. Here the CDR3 DNA reads TGTGCCAGCAGTGAAAGTTTTGGGACAGCGACTAAACTGTTTTTT. Protein sequence: CASSESFGTATKLFF.